This TCR beta chain stems from a study of cytomegalovirus exposure and HLA in healthy donors. PCR involved 60 Vbeta and 13 Jbeta primers. Per the authors' pipeline: Unique TCR beta chains numbered approximately 76 million in a later analysis, with around 10 million shared. Sequencing was performed with immunoSEQ multiplex PCR; in TCRdb, only in-frame clones are kept and a portion is missing. Clonal size and the V and J genes are those of that table, whereas D and trimming came from the DNA. The sample comprises about 130,000 clones, approximately 68% of which are singletons, and approximately 1.5% rests with the top ten. The V and J ends lost 0 bases and 5 bases respectively, with 7 bases between them. This CDR3 is 14 amino acids long. Per the germline V gene, CDR1 is MRHNA and CDR2 is SNTAGT.

The chain has TRBV6-4 and TRBJ2-2; TRBD2 is a possible D gene (5 bases). The sequence derives from a man aged 25-45 years in good health and CMV-seropositive. The specimen was PBMCs. CDR3 bases: TGTGCCAGCAGTGACTCCCCGGGAACCGGGGAGCTGTTTTTT. It is translated as CASSDSPGTGELFF.